The entry below describes one TCR beta chain. Amplification used 60 Vbeta primers and 13 Jbeta primers. This table comes from immunoSEQ multiplex PCR, and its TCRdb copy is limited to in-frame clones, with some not included. Counted here are 120,000 to 150,000 clones, around three quarters occurring once; the ten biggest clones make up less than 2%. The data derive from a study of cytomegalovirus exposure and HLA in healthy donors. Sequenced: PBMCs. The receptor's source is a man aged 40-49 years in good health and CMV-seronegative.

The CDR3 bases are TGTGCCAGCAGCGTAGAGGGGAACCACAGGTTTCAAGAGACCCAGTACTTC. It is translated as CASSVEGNHRFQETQYF. The genes are TRBV9 and TRBJ2-5; D possibly corresponds to TRBD1 (5 bases). The V end was cut by 0 bases, the J end by 2 bases, with 17 bases between. This CDR3 is built from 17 residues. CDR1 SGDLS and CDR2 YYNGEE come from the germline V gene.